One sample yielded the 2 T cell receptor beta chains listed below, sequenced in a study of beta chain features in type 1 diabetes. Isolated RNA was reverse transcribed in full, so expressed TCRB transcripts were sequenced. Repertoires were generated with immunoSEQ multiplex PCR, while TCRdb's copy carries only in-frame clones and drops some. The table has approximately 150,000 clones, roughly 9.1% seen once. What was sequenced was central memory CD4+ T cells from blood. All receptors derive from a woman under 30 in good health.

This clone was seen more than once but under ten times. The rearrangement links TRBV10-3 to TRBJ1-1; tentative D call: TRBD1 (6 bases). Trimming pared 4 bases from V and 1 base from J, leaving 7 bases between. The CDR3 is made up of 13 amino acids. From germline, CDR1 is ENHRY and CDR2 SYGVKD. CDR3 nucleotide sequence: TGTGCCATCAGTGGACAGGCGAACACTGAAGCTTTCTTT. Protein sequence: CAISGQANTEAFF.

This sequence joins TRBV19 and TRBJ1-5, with 9 bases lining up with TRBD1. This CDR3 has 16 amino acids. In germline, CDR1 is LNHDA, CDR2 SQIVND (reference sequence). J was trimmed by 6 bases and V by 5 bases; bases with no gene match: 11. The CDR3 nucleotides are TGTGCCAGTAGTTCTACGACAGGGGGTTATGGTCAGCCCCAGCATTTT. Residues: CASSSTTGGYGQPQHF.